This T cell receptor (beta chain) originates from a study of shared clonotypes between healthy human individuals. Whole-study results and caveats: It was the non-shared clonotypes that had lower generation probabilities than clonotypes shared by all four donors.

A word on this clone: What it recognizes is unknown.

Sequencing used immunoSEQ multiplex PCR; TCRdb keeps in-frame clones, though not all of them. The repertoire includes about 1.5 million clones, 95% to 99% of them detected once, and less than 0.55% sits in the top ten. Germline lookup yields CDR1 ENHRY and CDR2 SYGVKD. This CDR3 is built from 14 residues. Trimming removed 8 bases at V and 0 bases at J, with 11 bases between. The receptor's source is a man aged 25-45 years in good health. Sample: naive CD4+ T cells sorted from blood. The sample's subset: CD45RA+ positively selected. The J gene is TRBJ1-3, the V gene TRBV10-3, with D hard to call. This CDR3 reads CAIQVEFSGNTIYF. The CDR3 DNA reads as TGTGCCATCCAGGTGGAGTTCTCTGGAAACACCATATATTTT.